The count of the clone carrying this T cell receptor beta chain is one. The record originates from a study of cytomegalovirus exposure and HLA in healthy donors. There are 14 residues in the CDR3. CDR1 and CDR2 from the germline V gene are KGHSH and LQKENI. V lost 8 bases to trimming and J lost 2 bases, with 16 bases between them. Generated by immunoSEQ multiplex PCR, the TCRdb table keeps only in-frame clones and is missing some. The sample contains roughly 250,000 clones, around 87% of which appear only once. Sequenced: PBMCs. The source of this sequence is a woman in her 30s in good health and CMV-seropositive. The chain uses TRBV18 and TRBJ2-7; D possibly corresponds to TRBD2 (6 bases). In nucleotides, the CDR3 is TGTGCCAGCGGGGAGGACCCAACGCCCTACGAGCAGTACTTC. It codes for CASGEDPTPYEQYF. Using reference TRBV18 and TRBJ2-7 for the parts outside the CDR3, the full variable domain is NAGVMQNPRHLVRRRGQEARLRCSPMKGHSHVYWYRQLPEEGLKFMVYLQKENIIDESGMPKERFSAEFPKEGPSILRIQQVVRGDSAAYFCASGEDPTPYEQYFGPGTRLTVT.